These 21 T cell receptor beta chains came from one sample sequenced in a study of cytomegalovirus exposure and HLA in healthy donors. It was with 60 Vbeta and 13 Jbeta primers that the PCR ran. The protocol was immunoSEQ multiplex PCR, while the TCRdb copy is restricted to in-frame clones and leaves out a portion. This repertoire includes around 100,000 clones. The sample comprised PBMCs. These receptors originate from a man in his forties in good health and CMV-seropositive.

The rearrangement links TRBV5-1 to TRBJ2-7, with 8 bases identical to TRBD2. Trimming removed 3 bases from V and 0 bases from J; junction bases left unmatched: 5. CDR3 size: 15 residues. The V gene's germline CDR1 is SGHRS and CDR2 YFSETQ. The CDR3 reads CASSSSGLSSYEQYF. DNA for the CDR3: TGCGCCAGCAGCTCTAGCGGGCTAAGCTCCTACGAGCAGTACTTC.

The gene calls are TRBV10-3 and TRBJ2-7; D uncertain. In germline, CDR1 is ENHRY, CDR2 SYGVKD. The CDR3 is 14 amino acids. Trimming removed 8 bases at V and 0 bases at J, with 14 bases between. CDR3 sequence: CAIGIRLSSYEQYF. In DNA form, the CDR3 reads TGTGCCATCGGTATACGGTTAAGCTCCTACGAGCAGTACTTC.

The rearrangement uses TRBV2 and TRBJ2-3; tentatively, D is TRBD1 (5 bases). This CDR3 comprises 13 residues. CDR1 and CDR2 (germline): SNHLY, FYNNEI. V shed 9 bases and J shed 7 bases, with 17 bases lying between them. The CDR3 is CARQGGPSHTQYF. The CDR3 coding sequence is TGTGCCAGGCAGGGCGGACCATCACATACGCAGTATTTT.

This chain uses TRBV28 with TRBJ2-3; D perhaps matches TRBD2 (5 bases). Trimming left V 3 bases short and J 2 bases short, with 15 bases between. CDR1 and CDR2 (germline): MDHEN, SYDVKM. This CDR3 spans 16 amino acids. CDR3 nucleotide sequence: TGTGCCAGCAGTTTTACCCCAGAGGAGGACACAGATACGCAGTATTTT. Encoded protein: CASSFTPEEDTDTQYF.

The chain recombines TRBV10-2 with TRBJ2-2; D might be TRBD1 (5 bases). In germline, CDR1 is WSHSY, CDR2 SAAADI. V shed 5 bases and J shed 5 bases, with 12 bases lying between them. The CDR3 extends over 14 amino acids. The CDR3 loop reads CASSYTGGTGELFF. CDR3 DNA sequence: TGCGCCAGCAGTTACACAGGTGGGACCGGGGAGCTGTTTTTT.

The chain joins TRBV14 to TRBJ2-2, with unresolved D. The ends were cut back, 0 bases at V and 8 bases at J, with 10 bases in the middle. The CDR3 is 14 residues long. Germline assignment: CDR1 SGHDN and CDR2 FVKESK. The CDR3 reads CASSQDHWSGELFF. CDR3 DNA sequence: TGTGCCAGCAGCCAAGACCACTGGTCTGGGGAGCTGTTTTTT.

V and J are TRBV7-3 and TRBJ2-1; 8 bases fit TRBD2. The germline V gene encodes CDR1 SGHTA and CDR2 FQGTGA. The V and J ends lost 3 bases and 8 bases, in that order; junction bases with no gene match: 9. The CDR3 consists of 15 residues. As DNA, the CDR3 is TGTGCCAGCAGCTTTTCGGGAGGGCCCGGCGATGAGCAGTTCTTC. This translates into CASSFSGGPGDEQFF.

The chain employs TRBV9 and TRBJ2-1; D is perhaps TRBD1 (5 bases). Trimming removed 0 bases from V and 9 bases from J, with 13 bases in between. Per germline, CDR1 SGDLS and CDR2 YYNGEE. This CDR3 has 14 amino acids. CDR3 in amino acids: CASSVATREGEQFF. Here the CDR3 DNA reads TGTGCCAGCAGCGTAGCGACCAGGGAAGGTGAGCAGTTCTTC. Based on the CDR3 plus reference TRBV9 and TRBJ2-1, the full variable domain is DSGVTQTPKHLITATGQRVTLRCSPRSGDLSVYWYQQSLDQGLQFLIQYYNGEERAKGNILERFSAQQFPDLHSELNLSSLELGDSALYFCASSVATREGEQFFGPGTRLTVL.

The rearrangement links TRBV5-4 to TRBJ2-1, with D possibly being TRBD2 (6 bases). Trimming cost V 4 bases and J 6 bases, with 17 bases left between them. This CDR3 region has 15 residues. Germline V gene lookup returns CDR1 SGHNT and CDR2 YYREEE (reference sequence). DNA for the CDR3: TGTGCCAGCAGCCCGCGGGATGGGGCGGCCAATGAGCAGTTCTTC. This encodes CASSPRDGAANEQFF. The entire variable domain, with the rest obtained from reference TRBV5-4 and TRBJ2-1, is as follows: ETGVTQSPTHLIKTRGQQVTLRCSSQSGHNTVSWYQQALGQGPQFIFQYYREEENGRGNFPPRFSGLQFPNYSSELNVNALELDDSALYLCASSPRDGAANEQFFGPGTRLTVL.

The chain recombines TRBV14 with TRBJ2-5, with 7 nucleotides matching TRBD1. Germline trimming cut 4 bases from V and 5 bases from J; bases unmatched to any gene: 10. The CDR3 loop spans 15 amino acids. CDR1 and CDR2 from the germline V gene are SGHDN and FVKESK. The CDR3 sequence: CASSLFPGQRETQYF. CDR3 DNA sequence: TGTGCCAGCAGCCTCTTCCCGGGACAGCGGGAGACCCAGTACTTC.

The gene calls are TRBV5-1 and TRBJ2-6, with 7 bases aligning to TRBD2. CDR1 is SGHRS, CDR2 YFSETQ, per germline. This CDR3 is 15 amino acids long. Germline trimming cut 3 bases from V and 1 base from J; bases unmatched to any gene: 1. The CDR3 DNA reads as TGCGCCAGCAGCTGGGGGGGATCTGGGGCCAACGTCCTGACTTTC. It is translated as CASSWGGSGANVLTF.

The V gene is TRBV10-3, the J gene TRBJ1-2; possible D gene TRBD1, 5 bases. The V end was cut by 6 bases, the J end by 8 bases, with 13 bases between. The CDR3 covers 12 residues. The germline V gene encodes CDR1 ENHRY and CDR2 SYGVKD. CDR3 coding DNA: TGTGCCATCAGCGGCAGGGTTGGGGGCTACACCTTC. Translation gives CAISGRVGGYTF.

The CDR3 loop reads CASSTTGTSAAGELFF. CDR3 nucleotides: TGTGCCAGTAGTACAACCGGGACTAGTGCGGCCGGGGAGCTGTTTTTT. V gene TRBV19 combines with J gene TRBJ2-2, with 8 bases matching TRBD2. The CDR3 spans 16 residues. V trimming: 4 bases; J trimming: 6 bases; junction bases outside the gene matches: 10. Per germline, CDR1 LNHDA and CDR2 SQIVND (reference sequence).

The genes are TRBV4-2 and TRBJ2-7, with 10 bases that match TRBD2. The CDR3 sequence is 15 residues long. V was clipped by 1 base and J by 3 bases; unmatched bases: 3. Germline values: CDR1 LGHNA, CDR2 YNFKEQ. The CDR3 coding sequence is TGTGCCAGCAGCCAAGGGGCTAGCGGGGGCTACGAGCAGTACTTC. It specifies CASSQGASGGYEQYF.

The chain has TRBV29-1 and TRBJ1-2; TRBD1 is a possible D gene (6 bases). The CDR3 has 13 amino acids. The germline V gene encodes CDR1 SQVTM and CDR2 ANQGSEA. V was trimmed by 3 bases and J by 4 bases, leaving 12 bases between them. The CDR3 protein is CSVDLGTPYGYTF. CDR3 bases: TGCAGCGTTGATCTGGGGACACCCTATGGCTACACCTTC.

The V and J genes are TRBV6-1 and TRBJ2-7; D is possibly TRBD1 (6 bases). The CDR3 contains 16 residues. Trimming took 4 bases from V and 3 from J, leaving 19 bases between them. Per germline, CDR1 MNHNS and CDR2 SASEGT. The CDR3 is CASSGLTTGHYYEQYF. Here the CDR3 DNA reads TGTGCCAGCAGTGGCCTGACGACAGGTCATTACTACGAGCAGTACTTC.

This sequence joins TRBV28 and TRBJ2-7; no firm D call. Looked up from germline, CDR1 is MDHEN and CDR2 is SYDVKM. There are 12 residues in the CDR3. V was clipped by 4 bases and J by 3 bases, with 7 bases between them. The DNA of the CDR3 is TGTGCCAGCAGTTCCCTGTACTACGAGCAGTACTTC. This gives the protein CASSSLYYEQYF.

The V call is TRBV7-9, the J call TRBJ1-1; 7 bases are a match to TRBD1. The CDR3 loop spans 13 amino acids. V shed 8 bases, J shed 4 bases, and the junction held 7 bases outside the gene matches. CDR1 is SEHNR and CDR2 is FQNEAQ in the germline V gene (reference sequence). Here the CDR3 DNA reads TGTGCCAGCGCCTCGGGGACAGTCACTGAAGCTTTCTTT. Encoded protein: CASASGTVTEAFF.

The rearrangement links TRBV28 to TRBJ2-7; TRBD1 matches 8 bases. Trimming removed 5 bases from V and 4 bases from J; junction bases left unmatched: 10. Per the germline V gene, CDR1 is MDHEN and CDR2 is SYDVKM. CDR3 length: 15 amino acids. CDR3 sequence: CASSHLTGALYEQYF. The CDR3 DNA reads as TGTGCCAGCAGTCACTTGACAGGGGCCCTATACGAGCAGTACTTC.

The chain carries TRBV5-1 and TRBJ2-2; TRBD2 aligns across 8 bases. CDR1 SGHRS and CDR2 YFSETQ come from the germline V gene. This CDR3 spans 18 amino acids. Trimming at V came to 0 bases and at J to 1 base, leaving 8 bases not matched to a gene. CDR3 nucleotides: TGCGCCAGCAGCTTGGCCTCTAGCGGGTTGAAGAACACCGGGGAGCTGTTTTTT. Its translation is CASSLASSGLKNTGELFF.

J is TRBJ1-1 and V is TRBV7-9; no reliable D call. Trimming pared 4 bases from V and 6 bases from J, leaving 12 bases between. The CDR3 is 13 residues long. Germline CDR1 and CDR2: SEHNR and FQNEAQ (reference sequence). The CDR3 DNA is TGTGCCAGCAGCTCTTCTGGCTCGTCTGAAGCTTTCTTT. Translated, it gives CASSSSGSSEAFF. Variable domain in full (rest from reference TRBV7-9 and TRBJ1-1): DTGVSQNPRHKITKRGQNVTFRCDPISEHNRLYWYRQTLGQGPEFLTYFQNEAQLEKSRLLSDRFSAERPKGSFSTLEIQRTEQGDSAMYLCASSSSGSSEAFFGQGTRLTVV.